Listed here are 3 T cell receptor beta chains from one sample, sequenced in a study of cytomegalovirus exposure and HLA in healthy donors. With 60 Vbeta and 13 Jbeta primers, the PCR was carried out. Only in-frame clones appear in the TCRdb table, and some are missing; sequencing was by immunoSEQ multiplex PCR. The sample has roughly 140,000 clones; under 70% are singletons. The sample consisted of PBMCs. The receptor source for this set is a woman in her 30s in good health and CMV-seropositive.

This clone was seen only a few times. J is TRBJ1-5 and V is TRBV19; weak D call: TRBD1 (5 bases). The CDR3 is 15 amino acids. CDR1 is LNHDA and CDR2 is SQIVND in the germline V gene (reference sequence). The germline V and J ends were trimmed by 5 bases and 4 bases, with 15 bases remaining between them. As DNA, the CDR3 is TGTGCCAGTAGTCCCGGAGGGGCAGGGAATCAGCCCCAGCATTTT. This gives the protein CASSPGGAGNQPQHF. Full variable domain (remainder filled in from reference TRBV19 and TRBJ1-5): DGGITQSPKYLFRKEGQNVTLSCEQNLNHDAMYWYRQDPGQGLRLIYYSQIVNDFQKGDIAEGYSVSREKKESFPLTVTSAQKNPTAFYLCASSPGGAGNQPQHFGDGTRLSIL.

The chain employs TRBV10-3 and TRBJ2-7; TRBD2 matches 7 bases. V shed 11 bases and J 0 bases; nucleotides not matched to a gene: 22. The germline V gene encodes CDR1 ENHRY and CDR2 SYGVKD. CDR3 size: 18 residues. The CDR3 DNA follows: TGTGCCTCCCGAGTCAATCGCGGGGCGGGAGAAAGCTCCTACGAGCAGTACTTC. This codes for CASRVNRGAGESSYEQYF.

The chain employs TRBV4-1 and TRBJ1-1; D is ambiguous. Germline-derived CDR1 and CDR2 are MGHRA and YSYEKL. The V and J ends lost 5 bases and 2 bases respectively, with 9 bases between them. The CDR3 length is 13 residues. CDR3 sequence: CASSTGVNTEAFF. CDR3 DNA: TGCGCCAGCAGCACCGGGGTTAACACTGAAGCTTTCTTT.